In its sample, the clone carrying this TCR beta chain was seen many times. Per the germline V gene, CDR1 is SGHDN and CDR2 is FVKESK. Between the trimmed V and J ends, which lost 4 bases and 4 bases, there was a span of 19 bases. The CDR3 covers 16 residues. This record comes from a study of human T cells and chemical hapten exposure. In the study overall: The use of 2% DPC on roughly 2 cm by roughly 2 cm of upper inner arm skin constituted sensitization. In the roughly 24-week study, patients were dosed weekly with diphenylcyclopropenone on the scalp throughout.

Time point given: patch test 2, 6 weeks after DPC sensitization. Treatment indicated: therapeutic diphenylcyclopropenone sensitization with weekly scalp DPC. In the library, unique molecular identifiers were attached to individual cDNA molecules. TCRdb independently ran MiXCR on the RACE reads; one entry per CDR3 protein. The sample has approximately 28,000 distinct CDR3 sequences, approximately 9% seen once. V and J are TRBV14 and TRBJ1-2, with D possibly TRBD1 on 6 matching bases. The input for sequencing was whole blood, taken in connection with sensitization to the hapten diphenylcyclopropenone (DPC). The sequence was obtained from a man younger than 45 with alopecia areata. Some clones in this sample may be carry-over from other donors' samples. The CDR3 DNA sequence: TGTGCCAGCAGCCCCGGGGGAGCCAGGGGAGGCTATGGCTACACCTTC. Its protein is CASSPGGARGGYGYTF.